Listed below are T cell receptor beta chains from one sample, sequenced in a study of T-cell reconstitution after alpha-beta-depleted transplantation in children. A single record per CDR3 protein comes from TCRdb applying MiXCR to the PCR reads. Of tens of thousands of distinct CDR3 sequences listed, roughly 4.4% are singletons. Sample: PBMCs, mostly from graft donor cells, taken 180 days after TCRalphabeta/CD19-depleted stem cell transplant. Every receptor here comes from a boy under two years old who had a stem cell transplant for acute myeloid leukemia, so the T cells may come from the graft donor. Both conserved end residues are part of each CDR3.

V	CDR3
TRBV9	CASSVASGDAYNEQFF
TRBV19	CASSMTRPSGANVLTF
TRBV19	CASSIGGAGLNEKLFF
TRBV7-3	CASSWDARTDTQYF
TRBV2	CASARTRNQPQHF
TRBV12-3/TRBV12-4	CASSLWTGGYSPLHF
TRBV29-1	CSAAGVRDTQYF
TRBV29-1	CSVPLAGGHRDTQYF
TRBV19	CASSTWDRVRNQPQHF
TRBV5-1	CASSSGQASNTGELFF
TRBV19	CASSITPGQGGNGYTF
TRBV29-1	CSAGTGGFGTGELFF
TRBV4-2	CASSQGADTQYF
TRBV12-5	CASIRGAGTYQETQYF
TRBV5-2	CAMGPADSEQYF
TRBV5-6	CASSLYQAVNTQYF
TRBV20-1	CSARQGVKYEQYF